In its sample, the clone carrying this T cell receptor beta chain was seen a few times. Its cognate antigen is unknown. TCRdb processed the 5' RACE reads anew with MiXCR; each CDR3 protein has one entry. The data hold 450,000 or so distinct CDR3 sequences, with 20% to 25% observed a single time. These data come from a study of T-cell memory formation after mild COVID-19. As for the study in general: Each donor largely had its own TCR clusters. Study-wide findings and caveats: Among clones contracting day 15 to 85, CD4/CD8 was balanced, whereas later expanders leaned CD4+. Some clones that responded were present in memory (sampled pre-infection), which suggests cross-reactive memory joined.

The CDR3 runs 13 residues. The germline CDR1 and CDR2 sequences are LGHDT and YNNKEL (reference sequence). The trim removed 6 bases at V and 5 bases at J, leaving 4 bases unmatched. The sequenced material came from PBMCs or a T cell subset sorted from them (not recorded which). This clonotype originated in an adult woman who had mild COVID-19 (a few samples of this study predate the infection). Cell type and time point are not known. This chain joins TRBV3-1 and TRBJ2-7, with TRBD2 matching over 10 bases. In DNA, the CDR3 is TGTGCCAGCAGGTCCGGGACTAGCGACGAGCAGTACTTC. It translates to CASRSGTSDEQYF.